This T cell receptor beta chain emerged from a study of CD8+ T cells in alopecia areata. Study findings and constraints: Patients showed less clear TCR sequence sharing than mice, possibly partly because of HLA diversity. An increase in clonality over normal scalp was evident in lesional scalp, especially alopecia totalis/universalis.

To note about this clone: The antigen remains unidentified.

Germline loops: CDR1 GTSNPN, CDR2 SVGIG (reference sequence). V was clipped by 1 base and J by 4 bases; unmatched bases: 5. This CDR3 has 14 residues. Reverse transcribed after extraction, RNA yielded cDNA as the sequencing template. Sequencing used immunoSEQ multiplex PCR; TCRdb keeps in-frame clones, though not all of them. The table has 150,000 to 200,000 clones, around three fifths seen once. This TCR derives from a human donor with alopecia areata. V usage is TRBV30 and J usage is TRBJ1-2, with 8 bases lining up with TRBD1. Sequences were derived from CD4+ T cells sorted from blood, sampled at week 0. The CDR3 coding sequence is TGTGCCTGGAGTGGGACAGGGCTTGGCTATGGCTACACCTTC. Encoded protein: CAWSGTGLGYGYTF.